The rows below give T cell receptor beta chains drawn from one sample of a study of blood T cell repertoires in COVID-19. Using immunoSEQ multiplex PCR, the repertoire was profiled, and TCRdb retains in-frame clones only, with some absent. The table has approximately 260,000 clones, around 82% seen once; the top ten hold roughly 4.9%. Sequenced material: peripheral blood. These receptor sequences come from a woman at least 80 years old with active or convalescent COVID-19. CDR3s include the opening cysteine and the closing phenylalanine or tryptophan. A D gene is named only where the DNA matches it firmly. Where a row states a size, it is once, few, many or the class of an expanded clone; other rows omit it.

TRBJ2-2	-	-	TRBV18	TGTGCCAGCTCACCACCGGCAGGGACCGGGGAGCTGTTTTTT	CASSPPAGTGELFF
TRBJ2-1	-	-	TRBV7-6	TGTGCCAGCAGCTCCTCCCGGGGAAAGCAGTTCTTC	CASSSSRGKQFF
TRBJ2-5	once	TRBD1	TRBV15	TGTGCCACCAGCAGAGAGGACAGGGGATATCAAGAGACCCAGTACTTC	CATSREDRGYQETQYF
TRBJ2-1	once	TRBD1	TRBV5-1	TGCGCCAGCAGCTGGACGGGACAGGGTGAATATGAGCAGTTCTTC	CASSWTGQGEYEQFF
TRBJ2-7	-	-	TRBV9	TGTGCCAGCAGCGTAGGGGAAGGGGCCCCCTACGAGCAGTACTTC	CASSVGEGAPYEQYF
TRBJ2-1	-	-	TRBV18	TGTGCCAGCTCACCACCGCGGACAATTATCTACAATGAGCAGTTCTTC	CASSPPRTIIYNEQFF
TRBJ1-3	-	-	TRBV18	TGTGCCAGCTCGCCCTCCGCCCAGGGGTCTGGAAACACCATATATTTT	CASSPSAQGSGNTIYF
TRBJ1-2	few	TRBD1	TRBV28	TGTGCCAGCAGTTCGGGACAGGCAAGCTATGGCTACACCTTC	CASSSGQASYGYTF
TRBJ1-1	-	-	TRBV27	TGTGCCAGCAGCCCGGTGATGAACACTGAAGCTTTCTTT	CASSPVMNTEAFF
TRBJ1-5	-	-	TRBV19	TGTGCCAGTAGTATATCTACAGGGAAATCGCCCCAGCATTTT	CASSISTGKSPQHF
TRBJ1-1	few	-	TRBV9	TGTGCCAGCAGCCCAGGGACATCCAACACTGAAGCTTTCTTT	CASSPGTSNTEAFF
TRBJ2-1	-	TRBD2	TRBV6-5	TGTGCCAGCAGCCGAGGACTAGCGGGAGTGAATGAGCAGTTCTTC	CASSRGLAGVNEQFF
TRBJ1-4	-	-	TRBV5-5	TGTGCCAGCAGCTTGCAAGGCAGAACATCCGGGATAACTAATGAAAAACTGTTTTTT	CASSLQGRTSGITNEKLFF
TRBJ2-1	-	-	TRBV10-3	TGTGCCATCAGTGAAAAACAGGGAGTTGGGAATGAGCAGTTCTTC	CAISEKQGVGNEQFF
TRBJ1-2	-	TRBD1	TRBV28	TGTGCCAGCAGTTTTCAAGACTCCAAGGGGGCACGGGATGGCTACACCTTC	CASSFQDSKGARDGYTF
TRBJ1-6	-	-	TRBV7-9	TGTGCCAGCAGCTTACTAGACTCGGGAAATTCACCCCTCCACTTT	CASSLLDSGNSPLHF
TRBJ2-2	-	-	TRBV19	TGTGCCAGTACCCCAGGAGGCGGCAGAAGATCCGGGGAGCTGTTTTTT	CASTPGGGRRSGELFF
TRBJ2-1	-	TRBD1	TRBV24-1	TGTGCCACCAGTGATCCGACAGGGGATGAGCAGTTCTTC	CATSDPTGDEQFF
TRBJ2-1	-	TRBD2	TRBV3-1/TRBV3-2	TGTGCCAGCAGCCTAACTAGCGGGGGTTACAATGAGCAGTTCTTC	CASSLTSGGYNEQFF
TRBJ2-1	-	TRBD1	TRBV5-1	TGCGCCAGCAGGCGACAGGGGGCGTCGGTCGATGAGCAGTTCTTC	CASRRQGASVDEQFF